A single T cell receptor (beta chain) is shown here with its context. Its antigen has not been determined. Per-base qualities were not stored, and no clone one base away is much larger. Each donor gave one peripheral blood draw, approximately 110 mL on average, collected into heparinised tubes. A BD FACSAria II and a panel including CD45RO, CCR7, CD25, CD127, CD95 and CD27 were used to sort naive, central memory, regulatory and stem cell-like memory CD4+ T cells. Every sorted population had a purity above 95%. PBMCs were isolated immediately by Lymphoprep density gradient centrifugation and stained directly without culture. To minimize batch effects, samples were stained and sorted in pairs, one healthy donor with one patient per experiment. The entire isolated RNA was reverse transcribed using the High Capacity cDNA Reverse Transcription Kit, and thus expressed TCRB transcripts were sequenced. Naive, central memory and regulatory T cell samples underwent deep immunoSEQ sequencing, averaging around 4 million total reads per sample. Sorted cells were lysed in RLT buffer and RNA was extracted with DNase-treated RNeasy Micro or Mini kits, depending on cell number. To prevent cross-contamination, each cell subset was processed individually, whereas patient and healthy donor samples were processed jointly. TCRB sequences were amplified from cDNA with the immunoSEQ multiplex PCR, producing 87-bp fragments spanning the CDR3 region. Amplicons were sequenced on the Illumina HiSeq platform. The study's own analysis went as follows. Synthetic template baselines were used to correct PCR bias computationally, reads within Hamming distance 2 were collapsed together, and singletons that could not be merged were discarded. Reads were aligned against IMGT so that V, D and J genes, CDR3 length and insertions or deletions at six rearrangement sites could be assigned. Within each subset, clonotype counts were normalized to sorted cell number, after which true diversity and Gini coefficients were computed with the tcR R package. The overlap coefficient, calculated on TCRB nucleotide sequences, was used to measure repertoire sharing. As a proxy for the pre-selection repertoire, out-of-frame TCRB sequences from naive cells were analyzed. Not all clones reach the TCRdb copy of this immuneACCESS table, which keeps in-frame sequences only. Checked studies attribute under half of the gap to unresolved V genes and leave the rest unexplained. V, J and clone size are taken as reported in that table, and D and trimming were inferred from the DNA itself. Here the sample has 250,000 to 300,000 clones; 13% to 15% occur a single time. Clones ranked in the top ten supply 0.015% to 0.02% of the sample.

The sample comes from a study of beta chain features in type 1 diabetes listed by TCRdb under 2018. With regard to the full study: Patients and healthy donors did not differ in mean age, gender distribution, total cell number or subset yield. In the study, TCRB repertoires of sorted circulating CD4+ T cell subsets from recently diagnosed type 1 diabetes patients were compared with those of matched healthy donors. Regulatory and stem cell-like memory subsets were obtained from only 8 patients and roughly eight healthy donors, while naive and central memory subsets were obtained from all 30 or so donors. A total of around 110,000,000 sorted cells were examined across all samples, and RNA yield correlated strongly with the number of cells per subset.

Overall study outcomes, separate from this receptor: A moderate but significant shortening of TCRB CDR3 length was observed in type 1 diabetes patients in all four CD4+ subsets. Fewer insertions and more nucleotide deletions at VDJ recombination sites were observed in patients with type 1 diabetes, implying thymic rearrangement abnormalities. Because the HLA sub-analyses included only small numbers of individuals, any influence of HLA type on TCRB rearrangement was left unresolved. Naive, central memory and regulatory TCRB repertoires appeared to be more alike among patients than among healthy donors. Sequencing cDNA rather than genomic DNA could over-represent highly expressing activated cells, although activation and CD3 levels did not differ between groups. Shorter templates might be favored by PCR, yet because patient and control samples were amplified and corrected together, any such skew would affect both groups equally.

Sequenced material: naive CD4+ T cells from blood. The cell subset or site label for this specimen denotes: true naive CD4+ T cells. The receptor was isolated from a man under 40 with type 1 diabetes.

The nucleotide sequence reads as follows: TGTGCCAGTAGCTGGGGACAGGGGGTCCCCCATGAGCAGTTCTTC. It translates as CASSWGQGVPHEQFF. The rearranged segments are TRBV19 and TRBJ2-1; TRBD1 fits 11 bases in the junction. The CDR3 contains 15 residues, cysteine and phenylalanine counted. Only the CDR3 region is kept as DNA, spanning 45 bases read in frame from base 1. Via the germline V gene (reference sequence), CDR1 is LNHDA and CDR2 SQIVND. V and J are trimmed by 6 bases and 8 bases, and the gene matches miss 9 bases of the junction.